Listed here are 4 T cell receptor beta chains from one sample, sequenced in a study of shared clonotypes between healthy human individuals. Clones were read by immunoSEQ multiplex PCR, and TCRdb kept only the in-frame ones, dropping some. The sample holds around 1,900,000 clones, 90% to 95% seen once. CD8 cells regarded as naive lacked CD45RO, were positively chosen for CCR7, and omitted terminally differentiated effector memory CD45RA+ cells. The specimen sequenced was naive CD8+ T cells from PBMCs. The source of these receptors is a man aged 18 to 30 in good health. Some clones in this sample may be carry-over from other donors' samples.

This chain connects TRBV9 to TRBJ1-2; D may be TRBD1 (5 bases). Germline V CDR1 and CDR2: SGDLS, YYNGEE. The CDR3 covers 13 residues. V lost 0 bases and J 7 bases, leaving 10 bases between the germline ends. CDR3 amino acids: CASSVDGGAGYTF. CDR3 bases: TGTGCCAGCAGCGTAGACGGGGGAGCTGGCTACACCTTC.

This CDR3 reads CASSPSFTSTDTQYF. The CDR3 DNA follows: TGCGCCAGCAGCCCATCCTTTACGAGCACAGATACGCAGTATTTT. The genes are TRBV4-1 and TRBJ2-3; unclear D gene. Germline CDR1 MGHRA, CDR2 YSYEKL. The CDR3 totals 15 residues. V was trimmed by 4 bases and J by 0 bases, leaving 11 bases between them.

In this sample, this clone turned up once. The CDR3 nucleotides are TGTGCCAGCAGCCGAAGTCGGGGCTACACCTTC. This gives the protein CASSRSRGYTF. V usage is TRBV9 and J usage is TRBJ1-2; no reliable D call. Germline lookup yields CDR1 SGDLS and CDR2 YYNGEE. The germline V and J ends were trimmed by 4 bases and 8 bases, with 9 bases remaining between them. This CDR3 is 11 amino acids long.

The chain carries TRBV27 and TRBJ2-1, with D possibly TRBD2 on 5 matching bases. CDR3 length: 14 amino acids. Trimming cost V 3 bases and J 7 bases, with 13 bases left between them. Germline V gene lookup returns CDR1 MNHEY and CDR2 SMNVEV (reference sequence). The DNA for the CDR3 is TGTGCCAGCAGTTTCACTAGGGTTGGGAATGAGCAGTTCTTC. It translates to CASSFTRVGNEQFF.